The entry that follows covers one T cell receptor beta chain sequence. This specimen belongs to a study of T-cell reconstitution after alpha-beta-depleted transplantation in children. Trimming cost V 6 bases and J 10 bases, with 16 bases left between them. Germline V gene lookup returns CDR1 ENHRY and CDR2 SYGVKD. The CDR3 length is 13 residues. The authors prepared the TCRbeta library with unique molecular identifiers. TCRdb re-derived calls from the PCR reads in MiXCR, one entry per CDR3 protein. Found here are 200,000 to 300,000 distinct CDR3 sequences, around 12% of them singletons; the top ten hold approximately 2.4%.

This clonotype was sampled from a human donor who donated a stem cell graft to a child with acute lymphoblastic leukemia. The chain couples TRBV10-3 to TRBJ2-1; a possible D gene is TRBD2 (5 bases). The source material was PBMCs from the stem cell graft donor, sampled from the stem cell graft. CDR3 sequence: CAISLGGLAEQFF. CDR3 DNA sequence: TGTGCCATCAGCCTTGGCGGCCTAGCCGAGCAGTTCTTC.